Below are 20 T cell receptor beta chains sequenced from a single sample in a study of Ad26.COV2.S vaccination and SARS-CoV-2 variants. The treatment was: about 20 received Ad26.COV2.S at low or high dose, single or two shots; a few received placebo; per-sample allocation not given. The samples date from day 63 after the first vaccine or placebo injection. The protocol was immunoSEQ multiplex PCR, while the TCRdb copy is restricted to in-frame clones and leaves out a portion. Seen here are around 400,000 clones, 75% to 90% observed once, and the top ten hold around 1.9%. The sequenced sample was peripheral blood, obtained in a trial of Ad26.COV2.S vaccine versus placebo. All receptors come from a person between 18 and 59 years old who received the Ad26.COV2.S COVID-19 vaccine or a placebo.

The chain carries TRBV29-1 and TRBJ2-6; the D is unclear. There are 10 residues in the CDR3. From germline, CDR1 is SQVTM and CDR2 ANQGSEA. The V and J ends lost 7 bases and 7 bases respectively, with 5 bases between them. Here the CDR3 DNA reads TGCAGCGGAGGAGCCAACGTCCTGACTTTC. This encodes CSGGANVLTF.

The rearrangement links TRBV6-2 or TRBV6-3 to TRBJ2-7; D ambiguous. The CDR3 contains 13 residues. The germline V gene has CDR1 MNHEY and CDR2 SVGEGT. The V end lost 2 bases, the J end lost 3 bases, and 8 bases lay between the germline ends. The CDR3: CASSYRADYEQYF. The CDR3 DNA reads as TGTGCCAGCAGTTACAGGGCTGACTACGAGCAGTACTTC.

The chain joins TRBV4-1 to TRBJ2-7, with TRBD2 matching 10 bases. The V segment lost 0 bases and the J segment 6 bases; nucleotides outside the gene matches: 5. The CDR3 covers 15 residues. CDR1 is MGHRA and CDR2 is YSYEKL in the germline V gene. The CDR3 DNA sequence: TGCGCCAGCAGCCAAGAGGCAGCGGGAGGGGGCGAGCAGTACTTC. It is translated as CASSQEAAGGGEQYF.

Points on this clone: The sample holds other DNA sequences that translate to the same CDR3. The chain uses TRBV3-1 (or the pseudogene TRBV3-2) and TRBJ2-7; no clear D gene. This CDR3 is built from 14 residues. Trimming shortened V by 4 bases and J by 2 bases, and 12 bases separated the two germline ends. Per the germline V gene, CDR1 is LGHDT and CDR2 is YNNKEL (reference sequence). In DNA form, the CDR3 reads TGTGCCAGCAGCCCCGGTATGGGGACCTACGAGCAGTACTTC. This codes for CASSPGMGTYEQYF.

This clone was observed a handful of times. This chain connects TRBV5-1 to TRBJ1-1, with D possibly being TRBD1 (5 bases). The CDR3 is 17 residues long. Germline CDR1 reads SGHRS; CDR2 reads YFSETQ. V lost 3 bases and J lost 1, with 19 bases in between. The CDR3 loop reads CASSWGLSSGRNTEAFF. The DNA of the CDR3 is TGCGCCAGCAGCTGGGGACTTTCTTCGGGAAGGAACACTGAAGCTTTCTTT.

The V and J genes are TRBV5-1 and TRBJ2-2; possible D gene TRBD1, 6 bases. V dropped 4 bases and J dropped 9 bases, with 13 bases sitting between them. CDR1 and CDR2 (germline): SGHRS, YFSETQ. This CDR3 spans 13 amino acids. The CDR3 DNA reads TGCGCCAGCAGCAGACAGGAATCCCGGGAGCTGTTTTTT. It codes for CASSRQESRELFF.

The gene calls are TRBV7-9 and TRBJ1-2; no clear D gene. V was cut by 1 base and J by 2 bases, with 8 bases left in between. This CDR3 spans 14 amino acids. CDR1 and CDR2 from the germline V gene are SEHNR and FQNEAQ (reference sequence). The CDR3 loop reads CASSLETRNYGYTF. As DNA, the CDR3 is TGTGCCAGCAGCTTAGAGACACGAAACTATGGCTACACCTTC.

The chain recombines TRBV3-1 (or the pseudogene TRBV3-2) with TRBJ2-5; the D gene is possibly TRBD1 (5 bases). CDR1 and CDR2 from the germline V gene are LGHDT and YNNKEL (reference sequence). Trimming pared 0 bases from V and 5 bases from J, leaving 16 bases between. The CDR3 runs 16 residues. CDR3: CASSQEGAGLRETQYF. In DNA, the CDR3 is TGTGCCAGCAGCCAAGAAGGGGCAGGGCTGCGGGAGACCCAGTACTTC.

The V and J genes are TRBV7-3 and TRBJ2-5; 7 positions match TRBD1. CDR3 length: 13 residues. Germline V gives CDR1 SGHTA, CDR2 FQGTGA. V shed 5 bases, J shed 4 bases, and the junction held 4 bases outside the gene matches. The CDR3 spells CASSPRQGETQYF. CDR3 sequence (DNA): TGTGCCAGCAGCCCTCGACAGGGAGAGACCCAGTACTTC.

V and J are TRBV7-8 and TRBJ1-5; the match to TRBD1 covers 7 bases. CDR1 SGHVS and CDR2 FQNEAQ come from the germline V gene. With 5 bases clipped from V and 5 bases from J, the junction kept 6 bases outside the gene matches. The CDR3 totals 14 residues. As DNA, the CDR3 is TGTGCCAGCAGCCTGGGGGACAGATATCAGCCCCAGCATTTT. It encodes CASSLGDRYQPQHF.

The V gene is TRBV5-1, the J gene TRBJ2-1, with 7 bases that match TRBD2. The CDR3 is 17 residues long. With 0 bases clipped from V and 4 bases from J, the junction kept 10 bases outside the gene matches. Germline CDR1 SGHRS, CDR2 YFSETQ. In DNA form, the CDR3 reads TGCGCCAGCAGCTTGGGGAGACTAGCTGGGGTTTACAATGAGCAGTTCTTC. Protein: CASSLGRLAGVYNEQFF. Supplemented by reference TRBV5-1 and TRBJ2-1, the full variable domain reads KAGVTQTPRYLIKTRGQQVTLSCSPISGHRSVSWYQQTPGQGLQFLFEYFSETQRNKGNFPGRFSGRQFSNSRSEMNVSTLELGDSALYLCASSLGRLAGVYNEQFFGPGTRLTVL.

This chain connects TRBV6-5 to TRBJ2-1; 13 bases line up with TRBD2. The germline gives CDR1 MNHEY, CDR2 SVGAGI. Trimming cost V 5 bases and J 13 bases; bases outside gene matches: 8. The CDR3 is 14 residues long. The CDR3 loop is CASSRGLAGTSQFF. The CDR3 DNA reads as TGTGCCAGCAGTCGGGGACTAGCGGGAACGTCCCAGTTCTTC.

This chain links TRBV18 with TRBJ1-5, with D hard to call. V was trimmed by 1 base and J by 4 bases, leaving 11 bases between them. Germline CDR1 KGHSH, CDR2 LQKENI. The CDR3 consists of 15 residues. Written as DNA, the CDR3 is TGTGCCAGCTCACCACTTCCGAGTCTGAATCAGCCCCAGCATTTT. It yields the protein CASSPLPSLNQPQHF.

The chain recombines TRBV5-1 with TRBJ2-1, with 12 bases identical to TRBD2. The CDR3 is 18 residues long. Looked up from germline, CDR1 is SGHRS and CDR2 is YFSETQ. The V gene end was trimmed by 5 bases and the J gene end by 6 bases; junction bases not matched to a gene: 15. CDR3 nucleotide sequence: TGCGCCAGCAGACACATGACTAGCGGGAGAACTTTTGGCAATGAGCAGTTCTTC. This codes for CASRHMTSGRTFGNEQFF.

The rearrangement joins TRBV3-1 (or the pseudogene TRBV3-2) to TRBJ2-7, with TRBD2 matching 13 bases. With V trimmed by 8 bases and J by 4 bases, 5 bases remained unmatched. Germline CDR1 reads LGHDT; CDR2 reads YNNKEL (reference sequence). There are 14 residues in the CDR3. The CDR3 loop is CASSRLAGGYEQYF. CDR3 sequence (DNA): TGTGCCAGCTCCCGACTAGCGGGAGGTTACGAGCAGTACTTC.

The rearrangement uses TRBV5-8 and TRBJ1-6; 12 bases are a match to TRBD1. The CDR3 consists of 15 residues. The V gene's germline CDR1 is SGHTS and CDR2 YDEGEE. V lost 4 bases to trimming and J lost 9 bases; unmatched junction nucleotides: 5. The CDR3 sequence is CASSVGTGGVSPLHF. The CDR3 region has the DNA TGTGCCAGCAGCGTTGGGACAGGGGGCGTTTCACCCCTCCACTTT.

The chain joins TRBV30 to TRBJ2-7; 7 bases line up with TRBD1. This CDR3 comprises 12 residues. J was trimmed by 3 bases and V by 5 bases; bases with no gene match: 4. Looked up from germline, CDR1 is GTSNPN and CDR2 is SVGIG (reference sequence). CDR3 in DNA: TGTGCCTGGGGCAGGGGGAACTACGAGCAGTACTTC. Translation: CAWGRGNYEQYF.

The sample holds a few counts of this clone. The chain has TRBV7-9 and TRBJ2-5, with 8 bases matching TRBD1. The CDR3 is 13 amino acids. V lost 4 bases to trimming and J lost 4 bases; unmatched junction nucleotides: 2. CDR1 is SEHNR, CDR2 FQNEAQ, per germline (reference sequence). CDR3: CASSWDRRETQYF. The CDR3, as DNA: TGTGCCAGCAGCTGGGACAGGCGAGAGACCCAGTACTTC.

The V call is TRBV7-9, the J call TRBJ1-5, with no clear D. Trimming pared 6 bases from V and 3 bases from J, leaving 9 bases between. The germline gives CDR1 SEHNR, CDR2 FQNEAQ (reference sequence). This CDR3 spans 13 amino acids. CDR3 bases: TGTGCCAGCAGACAGTCTTCCAATCAGCCCCAGCATTTT. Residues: CASRQSSNQPQHF.

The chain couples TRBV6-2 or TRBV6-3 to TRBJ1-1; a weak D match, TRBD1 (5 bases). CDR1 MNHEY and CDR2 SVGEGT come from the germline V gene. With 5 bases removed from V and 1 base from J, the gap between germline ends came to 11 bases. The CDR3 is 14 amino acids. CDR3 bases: TGTGCCAGCAGTCGACGGGGGGGGAACACTGAAGCTTTCTTT. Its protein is CASSRRGGNTEAFF.